The TCR beta chain under discussion was sequenced for a study of blood T cell repertoires in COVID-19 (dated by TCRdb to 2018 to 2021). Notes on the research overall: Collaborator samples came from the United States, Italy and Spain and covered acute and convalescent phases of COVID-19. The material from the prospective study consisted of cDNA or gDNA derived from T cells, B-cell-depleted T cells, or PBMCs. The dataset comprised deeply sampled blood TCRbeta repertoires from subjects exposed to, actively infected with, or recovered from COVID-19. The repertoires were released in a freely available public database intended as a resource for research on the immune response to SARS-CoV-2. The samples were drawn from two sources: the first 160 participants of the ongoing ImmuneRACE study, and 1,000 to 1,500 subjects contributed by 6 global collaborators. The sample metadata nearly always contained a de-identified subject ID, COVID-19 status, age in years and sex. Where available, HLA class I and class II types were taken from metadata supplied by the sample provider and were not determined by assay-based typing. General study outcomes and caveats: The amount of clinical and demographic metadata varied by source and participant and was provided uncurated.

As for this clone: No cognate antigen has been identified for it. There are no base qualities to consult, and no much larger clone falls within one base.

TCRbeta CDR3 regions were amplified from genomic DNA by means of the immunoSEQ Assay, a bias-controlled multiplex PCR. Per the source publication's procedure: Nucleated cell counts per sample were estimated from amplification of reference gene primers within the assay. To quantify the absolute abundance of each unique TCRbeta CDR3 rearrangement, sequence reads were collapsed and filtered. Productive Simpson clonality was computed per sample as the square root of Simpson's diversity index over productive rearrangements. The table comes from immuneACCESS by way of TCRdb, which keeps in-frame sequences with V and J called. Part of the clones is missing from these tables; in studies checked, under half for an unresolved V gene and the rest for unknown reasons. V and J calls and clone size are those listed in that table; D and trimming were worked out from the DNA. Here the sample has approximately 38,000 clones; approximately 83% occur a single time. Of the sample, more than 20% is held by the ten largest clones.

Reading from cysteine to phenylalanine, the CDR3 counts 13 amino acids. Just the 39-base CDR3 DNA is kept, in frame starting at base 1. The V end gives up 6 bases and the J end 4 bases, leaving 5 bases in the junction not matched to a gene. Sequences KGHDR (CDR1) and SFDVKD (CDR2) are obtained from the germline V gene. Each collaborating institution followed its own protocols to collect whole blood in K2EDTA tubes. Collaborator samples were shipped for TCRbeta analysis as frozen whole blood, isolated PBMCs, or DNA extracted from either sample type. The TCR sequence derives from a human donor with acute or convalescent COVID-19. The donor label of this sample is uncertain. The V and J segments used are TRBV24-1 and TRBJ2-7, with TRBD1 identical over 7 junction bases. Sequenced sample: peripheral blood. The DNA sequence is given as TGTGCCACCAGTAAGACAGGGATTTACGAGCAGTACTTC. This translates into CATSKTGIYEQYF.